This T cell receptor beta chain was sequenced in a study of cytomegalovirus exposure and HLA in healthy donors. Notes on the study in general: The Asian-associated ancestry cluster reportedly had fewer N-insertions than the roughly 670-donor mean in a later analysis. In a later analysis, CMV-associated beta chains were mostly HLA-associated, it appeared.

PCR primers comprised 60 Vbeta and 13 Jbeta primers. Produced via immunoSEQ multiplex PCR; TCRdb's table is partial and in-frame only. The sample contains fewer than 300,000 clones, approximately 80% of which appear only once. Comment on this clone: Its antigen is as yet unknown.

V lost 3 bases and J lost 1; bases outside the gene matches: 9. The germline CDR1 and CDR2 sequences are SQVTM and ANQGSEA. The CDR3 covers 16 residues. The rearrangement joins TRBV29-1 to TRBJ1-1, with 9 bases lining up with TRBD1. Input material: PBMCs. This receptor was obtained from a girl aged 2 to 10 in good health and CMV-seronegative. The CDR3 DNA sequence: TGCAGCGTTGATGGACGATGGGACAGGGCGAACACTGAAGCTTTCTTT. Residues: CSVDGRWDRANTEAFF. Full variable domain (remainder filled in from reference TRBV29-1 and TRBJ1-1): SAVISQKPSRDICQRGTSLTIQCQVDSQVTMMFWYRQQPGQSLTLIATANQGSEATYESGFVIDKFPISRPNLTFSTLTVSNMSPEDSSIYLCSVDGRWDRANTEAFFGQGTRLTVV.